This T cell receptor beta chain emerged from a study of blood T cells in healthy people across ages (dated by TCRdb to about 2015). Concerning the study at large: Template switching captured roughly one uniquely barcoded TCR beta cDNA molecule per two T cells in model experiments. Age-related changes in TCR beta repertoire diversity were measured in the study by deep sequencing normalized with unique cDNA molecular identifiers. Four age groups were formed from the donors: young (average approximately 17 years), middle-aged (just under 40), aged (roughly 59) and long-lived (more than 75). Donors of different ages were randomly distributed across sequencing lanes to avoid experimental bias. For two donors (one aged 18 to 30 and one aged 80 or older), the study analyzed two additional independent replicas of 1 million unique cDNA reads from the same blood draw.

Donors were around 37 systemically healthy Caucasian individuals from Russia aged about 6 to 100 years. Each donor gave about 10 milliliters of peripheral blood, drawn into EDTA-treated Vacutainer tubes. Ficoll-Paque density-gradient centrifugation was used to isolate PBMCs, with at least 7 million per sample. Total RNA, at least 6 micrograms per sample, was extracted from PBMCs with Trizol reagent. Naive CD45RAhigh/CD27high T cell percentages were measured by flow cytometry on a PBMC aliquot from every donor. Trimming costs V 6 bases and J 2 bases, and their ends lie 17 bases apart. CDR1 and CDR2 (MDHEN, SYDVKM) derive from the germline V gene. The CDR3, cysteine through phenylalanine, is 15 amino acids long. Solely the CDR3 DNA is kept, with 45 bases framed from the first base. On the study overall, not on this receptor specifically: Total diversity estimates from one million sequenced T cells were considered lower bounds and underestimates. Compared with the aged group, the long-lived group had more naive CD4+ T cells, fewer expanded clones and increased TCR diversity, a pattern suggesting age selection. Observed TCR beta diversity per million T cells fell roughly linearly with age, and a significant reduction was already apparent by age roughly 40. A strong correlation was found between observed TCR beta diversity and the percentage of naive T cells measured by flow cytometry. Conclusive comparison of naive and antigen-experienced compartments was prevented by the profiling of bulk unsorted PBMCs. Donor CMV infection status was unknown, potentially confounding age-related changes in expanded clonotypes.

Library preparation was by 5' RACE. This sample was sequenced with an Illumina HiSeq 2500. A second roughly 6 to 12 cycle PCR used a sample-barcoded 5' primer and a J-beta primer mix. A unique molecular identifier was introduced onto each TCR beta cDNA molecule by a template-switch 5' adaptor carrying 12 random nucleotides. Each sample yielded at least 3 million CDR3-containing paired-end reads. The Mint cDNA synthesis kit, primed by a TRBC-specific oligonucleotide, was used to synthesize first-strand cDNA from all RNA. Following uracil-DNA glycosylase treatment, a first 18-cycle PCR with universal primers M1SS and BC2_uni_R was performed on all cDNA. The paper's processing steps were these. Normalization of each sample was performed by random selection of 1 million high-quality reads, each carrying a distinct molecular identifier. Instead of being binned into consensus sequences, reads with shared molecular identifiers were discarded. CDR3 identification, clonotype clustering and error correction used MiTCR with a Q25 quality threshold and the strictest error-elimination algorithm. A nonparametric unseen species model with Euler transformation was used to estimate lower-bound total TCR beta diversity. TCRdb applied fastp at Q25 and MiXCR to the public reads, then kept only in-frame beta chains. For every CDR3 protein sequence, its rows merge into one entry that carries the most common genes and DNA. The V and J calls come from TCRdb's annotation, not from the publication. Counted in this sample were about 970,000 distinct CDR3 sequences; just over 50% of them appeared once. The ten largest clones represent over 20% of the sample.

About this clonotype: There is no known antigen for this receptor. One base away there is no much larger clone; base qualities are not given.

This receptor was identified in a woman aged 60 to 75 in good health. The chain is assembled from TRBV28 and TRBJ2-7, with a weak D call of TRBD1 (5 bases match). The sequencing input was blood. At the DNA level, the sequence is TGTGCCAGCAGGACAGTGGTGGGCTTTGCCTACGAGCAGTACTTC. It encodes CASRTVVGFAYEQYF.